The next 16 T cell receptor beta chains were all read from a single sample in a study of T-cell memory formation after mild COVID-19. TCRdb re-called the 5' RACE reads through MiXCR, storing one row per CDR3 protein. The profile shows a few hundred thousand distinct CDR3 sequences, more than 20% of them singletons. Sequencing input: PBMCs or a T cell subset sorted from them (not recorded which). These TCRs come from an adult woman who had mild COVID-19 (a few samples of this study predate the infection). Cell type and time point are not known.

This sequence joins TRBV5-4 and TRBJ2-1; D is unresolved. The CDR3 length is 15 residues. Trimming took 4 bases from V and 2 from J, leaving 13 bases between them. The germline V gene has CDR1 SGHNT and CDR2 YYREEE (reference sequence). The CDR3 DNA sequence: TGTGCCAGCAGCACTCCAGAAGACCCCTACAATGAGCAGTTCTTC. Protein sequence: CASSTPEDPYNEQFF. The full variable domain, with the rest looked up from reference TRBV5-4 and TRBJ2-1, is ETGVTQSPTHLIKTRGQQVTLRCSSQSGHNTVSWYQQALGQGPQFIFQYYREEENGRGNFPPRFSGLQFPNYSSELNVNALELDDSALYLCASSTPEDPYNEQFFGPGTRLTVL.

The gene calls are TRBV12-3 or TRBV12-4 and TRBJ2-2; D is perhaps TRBD1 (6 bases). This CDR3 spans 15 amino acids. Trimming left V 3 bases short and J 5 bases short, with 13 bases between. CDR3 region: CASSFWGPGTGELFF. Here the CDR3 DNA reads TGTGCCAGCAGTTTCTGGGGGCCGGGTACCGGGGAGCTGTTTTTT.

The chain is built from TRBV14 and TRBJ1-2; possible D gene TRBD1, 5 bases. The germline V gene has CDR1 SGHDN and CDR2 FVKESK. The CDR3 is 14 residues long. The ends were cut back, 1 base at V and 2 bases at J, with 8 bases in the middle. For the CDR3, the DNA is TGTGCCAGCAGCCAAGGAGGGGTAAACTATGGCTACACCTTC. As protein: CASSQGGVNYGYTF.

In its sample, this clonotype was seen a few times. The chain is built from TRBV12-3 or TRBV12-4 and TRBJ1-4, with D hard to call. Deletions cut 6 bases from V and 8 bases from J, with 13 bases between. The CDR3 extends over 13 amino acids. The CDR3 sequence is CASSYLLREKLFF. The CDR3 DNA follows: TGTGCCAGCAGCTACCTCCTCAGGGAAAAACTGTTTTTT.

CDR3 sequence: CASSLVRLGGFSSSNNEQFF. The CDR3 nucleotides are TGCGCCAGCAGCTTGGTCCGATTGGGTGGGTTCTCATCATCCAACAATGAGCAGTTCTTC. This sequence joins TRBV5-1 and TRBJ2-1; D not resolved. Trimming shortened V by 0 bases and J by 5 bases, and 27 bases separated the two germline ends. The length of the CDR3 is 20 residues. CDR1 and CDR2 from the germline V gene are SGHRS and YFSETQ. Looking up the rest from reference TRBV5-1 and TRBJ2-1 gives the full variable domain: KAGVTQTPRYLIKTRGQQVTLSCSPISGHRSVSWYQQTPGQGLQFLFEYFSETQRNKGNFPGRFSGRQFSNSRSEMNVSTLELGDSALYLCASSLVRLGGFSSSNNEQFFGPGTRLTVL.

This sequence joins TRBV19 and TRBJ1-5, with D possibly TRBD1 on 5 matching bases. CDR1 is LNHDA, CDR2 SQIVND, per germline (reference sequence). The CDR3 is 18 amino acids. The V and J ends lost 5 bases and 2 bases respectively, with 22 bases between them. This CDR3 is CASSLISSGVWGNQPQHF. CDR3 sequence (DNA): TGTGCCAGTAGTTTGATATCCTCGGGGGTTTGGGGCAATCAGCCCCAGCATTTT.

This clonotype has only a few counts. The rearrangement uses TRBV6-2 or TRBV6-3 and TRBJ2-1, with 13 nucleotides matching TRBD2. The CDR3 sequence is 21 residues long. Losses at the gene ends were 6 bases for V and 5 bases for J; bases not matched to a gene: 22. CDR1 is MNHEY and CDR2 is SVGEGT in the germline V gene. In DNA, the CDR3 is TGTGCCAGCAGCCCTATTCTGGCGACTAGCGGGAGGTTAACGATGGACAATGAGCAGTTCTTC. Its protein product is CASSPILATSGRLTMDNEQFF.

The chain links TRBV6-6 to TRBJ1-1; unclear D gene. CDR3 length: 12 amino acids. Trimming pared 9 bases from V and 1 base from J, leaving 9 bases between. Per germline, CDR1 MNHNY and CDR2 SVGAGI (reference sequence). CDR3 DNA: TGTGCCAGTGAACCAGGGAACACTGAAGCTTTCTTT. Translating gives CASEPGNTEAFF.

The genes are TRBV20-1 and TRBJ2-3; 9 positions agree with TRBD2. The CDR3 sequence is 14 residues long. Germline CDR1 and CDR2: DFQATT and SNEGSKA (reference sequence). V shed 6 bases, J shed 3 bases, and the junction held 7 bases outside the gene matches. The CDR3 sequence is CSASGRGGTDTQYF. The DNA for the CDR3 is TGCAGTGCCAGTGGGCGGGGGGGTACAGATACGCAGTATTTT.

V is TRBV28 and J is TRBJ2-3, with 10 bases lining up with TRBD1. The CDR3 is made up of 16 amino acids. CDR1 is MDHEN and CDR2 is SYDVKM in the germline V gene. The ends lost 6 bases at V and 7 bases at J; junction bases unmatched: 13. CDR3 DNA: TGTGCCAGCAGGGCCCCCGGGACAGGGGTCGGGCATACGCAGTATTTT. It yields the protein CASRAPGTGVGHTQYF.

The rearrangement links TRBV14 to TRBJ2-7; 7 nucleotides line up with TRBD2. Germline V CDR1 and CDR2: SGHDN, FVKESK. This CDR3 comprises 16 residues. J was trimmed by 4 bases and V by 1 base; bases with no gene match: 10. The CDR3: CASSQGLQAGLYEQYF. The CDR3 bases are TGTGCCAGCAGCCAAGGCCTGCAAGCGGGATTGTACGAGCAGTACTTC.

V is TRBV5-1 and J is TRBJ2-3; D is unresolved. The CDR3 is 15 amino acids. Trimming cost V 0 bases and J 6 bases, with 14 bases left between them. Germline V CDR1 and CDR2: SGHRS, YFSETQ. The CDR3 loop is CASSLGHSIRDTQYF. CDR3 in DNA: TGCGCCAGCAGCTTGGGACATTCTATAAGGGATACGCAGTATTTT.

This clonotype has a handful of counts. V is TRBV5-5 and J is TRBJ2-1; D possibly corresponds to TRBD2 (6 bases). The germline V gene encodes CDR1 SGHKS and CDR2 YYEKEE (reference sequence). The CDR3 contains 14 residues. V lost 6 bases and J 5 bases, leaving 15 bases between the germline ends. The CDR3 bases are TGTGCCAGCAACCGGAGGGCAGGGAACAATGAGCAGTTCTTC. Protein product: CASNRRAGNNEQFF.

This clonotype was picked up a small number of times. This chain connects TRBV6-5 to TRBJ1-1, with D tentatively TRBD1 (6 bases). The V end was cut by 2 bases, the J end by 1 base, with 11 bases between. Germline V gene sequence: CDR1 MNHEY, CDR2 SVGAGI. The CDR3 is made up of 15 amino acids. The CDR3 sequence is CASSYRDTRNTEAFF. As DNA, the CDR3 is TGTGCCAGCAGTTACCGGGACACACGGAACACTGAAGCTTTCTTT.

This clonotype was seen a handful of times. This chain joins TRBV7-7 and TRBJ2-5, with D unclear. Germline V gives CDR1 SSHAT, CDR2 FNYEAQ (reference sequence). V was clipped by 5 bases and J by 5 bases, with 15 bases between them. The CDR3 extends over 14 amino acids. CDR3 residues: CASSPGPSRETQYF. The DNA of the CDR3 is TGTGCCAGCAGCCCTGGGCCGTCTAGGGAGACCCAGTACTTC.

V usage is TRBV29-1 and J usage is TRBJ1-1, with D possibly TRBD1 on 6 matching bases. This CDR3 has 14 amino acids. Trimming cost V 1 base and J 4 bases, with 13 bases left between them. Germline loops: CDR1 SQVTM, CDR2 ANQGSEA. CDR3 nucleotide sequence: TGCAGCGTTGAAGGCCCACAGGGCGGCACTGAAGCTTTCTTT. Protein: CSVEGPQGGTEAFF.